This TCR beta chain was found in a study of CD8 T cells in ankylosing spondylitis. General study results and limits: According to the report, clones linked to the disease were significantly enriched in matched synovial fluid samples taken from ankylosing spondylitis patients. As for the disease-linked clones, they showed a CD8+ phenotype and occurred at relatively low frequencies in peripheral blood. The study identified a TCR beta motif of about eight highly homologous variants that appeared characteristic of ankylosing spondylitis blood.

In making TCR beta libraries, quantitative 5'-RACE with molecular barcodes was used. Via MiXCR, TCRdb re-called the 5' RACE reads, giving one row per CDR3 protein. Of more than 650,000 distinct CDR3 sequences in the sample, roughly 10% were seen once. Points on this clonotype: No antigen is known for it.

The length of the CDR3 is 14 residues. Germline V gives CDR1 SGHRS, CDR2 YFSETQ. V was cut by 2 bases and J by 0 bases, with 8 bases left in between. The chain recombines TRBV5-1 with TRBJ1-2; D gene uncertain. This receptor was taken from a male donor with ankylosing spondylitis. The specimen was blood, either unsorted or a sorted T cell fraction (not recorded which). The DNA for the CDR3 is TGCGCCAGCAGCTTCACAGAAACTAACTATGGCTACACCTTC. It codes for CASSFTETNYGYTF.